The entry below gives a single T cell receptor (beta chain) sequence along with its context. Germline V gene sequence: CDR1 GTSNPN, CDR2 SVGIG (reference sequence). Trimming removed 5 bases from V and 0 bases from J, with 11 bases in between. The CDR3 has 14 residues. The data are from a study of T cell repertoires in cytomegalovirus infection. Looking at the study overall: It was the public TCR beta signatures that indicated both CMV infection and matching HLA type.

Using its own MiXCR run on the reads, TCRdb lists one record per CDR3 protein. There are around 740,000 distinct CDR3 sequences in the sample; 35% to 45% occur only once, and around 3% lies in the top ten. This sequence was found in a human donor in good health (CMV status not recorded). Some clones in this sample may be carry-over from other donors' samples. The genes are TRBV30 and TRBJ1-3; TRBD1 might be the D (5 bases). Material: PBMCs. The DNA of the CDR3 is TGTGCCTGGCAGGGAGGCGGCTCTGGAAACACCATATATTTT. Amino acid sequence: CAWQGGGSGNTIYF.